The rows below give T cell receptor beta chains drawn from one sample of a study of T cell repertoires in cytomegalovirus infection. One entry per CDR3 protein, called by TCRdb with MiXCR from the reads. This table holds 180,000 or so distinct CDR3 sequences, about 17% found once. Sequenced: CD8+ T cells from PBMCs. Source of these receptors: a human donor in good health (CMV status not recorded). Some clones in this sample may be carry-over from other donors' samples. CDR3s include the opening cysteine and the closing phenylalanine or tryptophan. Each record gives: CDR3 length, V gene, clone size, D gene, J gene, CDR3 DNA, CDR3 protein. The D gene is left open where the match is weak. Size values are once, few and many counts, or a class for expanded clones, and some rows have none.

length: 15
V: TRBV7-9
size: .
D: TRBD1
J: TRBJ2-7
DNA: TGTGCCAGCAGCTCCCGGGACAGGGGGCCTCCCGAGCAGTACTTC
CDR3: CASSSRDRGPPEQYF

length: 13
V: TRBV7-9
size: .
D: TRBD1
J: TRBJ2-7
DNA: TGTGCCAGCAGCGAACAGGGGGCCTACGAGCAGTACTTC
CDR3: CASSEQGAYEQYF

length: 15
V: TRBV4-3
size: few
D: .
J: TRBJ1-1
DNA: TGCGCCAGCAGCCAAGATTTTGAGGGTTACACTGAAGCTTTCTTT
CDR3: CASSQDFEGYTEAFF

length: 15
V: TRBV20-1
size: .
D: .
J: TRBJ1-2
DNA: TGCAGTGCTAGAGATGGGGCAGGGAAAGTCGGTGGCTACACCTTC
CDR3: CSARDGAGKVGGYTF

length: 14
V: TRBV6-2/TRBV6-3
size: few
D: TRBD1
J: TRBJ1-5
DNA: TGTGCCAGCACCCTGGGGACAGGGATCCAGCCCCAGCATTTT
CDR3: CASTLGTGIQPQHF

length: 16
V: TRBV6-2/TRBV6-3
size: .
D: TRBD2
J: TRBJ2-3
DNA: TGTGCCAGCAGTTACAATGAGCGGGGGGCCACAGATACGCAGTATTTT
CDR3: CASSYNERGATDTQYF

length: 15
V: TRBV20-1
size: few
D: .
J: TRBJ2-3
DNA: TGCAGTGCAGGGGATGGGGGGCAGGTCGCAGATACGCAGTATTTT
CDR3: CSAGDGGQVADTQYF

length: 12
V: TRBV7-9
size: few
D: .
J: TRBJ2-4
DNA: TGTGCCAGCACCGGACCCAAAAACATTCAGTACTTC
CDR3: CASTGPKNIQYF

length: 14
V: TRBV10-3
size: many
D: TRBD2
J: TRBJ2-1
DNA: TGTGCCGCCCATACTAGCGGCACCTACAATGAGCAGTTCTTC
CDR3: CAAHTSGTYNEQFF

length: 16
V: TRBV14
size: few
D: .
J: TRBJ1-3
DNA: TGTGCCAGCAGTCAAGGACATCAGAGCTCTGGAAACACCATATATTTT
CDR3: CASSQGHQSSGNTIYF

length: 15
V: TRBV30
size: few
D: .
J: TRBJ2-2
DNA: TGTGCCTGGAGTGTAGTGGGGGCGGACACCGGGGAGCTGTTTTTT
CDR3: CAWSVVGADTGELFF

length: 15
V: TRBV7-9
size: .
D: .
J: TRBJ2-7
DNA: TGTGCCAGCAGCCCCCAGGGCAGGAGCTCCTACGAGCAGTACTTC
CDR3: CASSPQGRSSYEQYF

length: 16
V: TRBV7-6
size: .
D: .
J: TRBJ2-7
DNA: TGTGCCAGCAGCCCCCAATTTGGAGGGGCCTCCTACGAGCAGTACTTC
CDR3: CASSPQFGGASYEQYF

length: 16
V: TRBV7-8
size: few
D: .
J: TRBJ2-1
DNA: TGTGCCAGCACCCCAGTCGGACTCCGTCCGCCCAATGAGCAGTTCTTC
CDR3: CASTPVGLRPPNEQFF

length: 15
V: TRBV7-2
size: .
D: TRBD1
J: TRBJ2-3
DNA: TGTGCCAGCAGCCGTGGACAGGGTACAACAGATACGCAGTATTTT
CDR3: CASSRGQGTTDTQYF

length: 12
V: TRBV12-3/TRBV12-4
size: few
D: .
J: TRBJ2-1
DNA: TGTGCCAGCAGTTCCCCTCCACATGAGCAGTTCTTC
CDR3: CASSSPPHEQFF

length: 14
V: TRBV27
size: .
D: .
J: TRBJ2-3
DNA: TGTGCCAGCAGTTTCGGGAGGGGGCTGAATACGCAGTATTTT
CDR3: CASSFGRGLNTQYF

length: 16
V: TRBV4-3
size: .
D: TRBD1
J: TRBJ2-1
DNA: TGCGCCAGCAGCCAGGGAACCGGGACAGGGAACAATGAGCAGTTCTTC
CDR3: CASSQGTGTGNNEQFF

length: 16
V: TRBV20-1
size: few
D: .
J: TRBJ2-5
DNA: TGCAGTGCTAGGGGAGCCGTTGCGGGGTTTGAGAAGACCCAGTACTTC
CDR3: CSARGAVAGFEKTQYF

length: 16
V: TRBV14
size: .
D: .
J: TRBJ2-3
DNA: TGTGCCAGCAGCCCGGAAATCAGGGTGCGCACAGATACGCAGTATTTT
CDR3: CASSPEIRVRTDTQYF

length: 16
V: TRBV12-3/TRBV12-4
size: .
D: .
J: TRBJ2-3
DNA: TGTGCCAGCAGACCCACTTGGGGTCTAGACGCAGATACGCAGTATTTT
CDR3: CASRPTWGLDADTQYF

length: 12
V: TRBV29-1
size: .
D: .
J: TRBJ1-5
DNA: TGCAGCGTCAGGGATAGCAATCAGCCCCAGCATTTT
CDR3: CSVRDSNQPQHF

length: 13
V: TRBV19
size: .
D: TRBD1
J: TRBJ2-1
DNA: TGTGCCAGTAGTCGACAGGGCTACAATGAGCAGTTCTTC
CDR3: CASSRQGYNEQFF

length: 14
V: TRBV6-2/TRBV6-3
size: .
D: TRBD1
J: TRBJ2-7
DNA: TGTGCCAGCAGGTCGGACAGGGGGCGCGGTGAGCAGTACTTC
CDR3: CASRSDRGRGEQYF

length: 16
V: TRBV7-2
size: few
D: .
J: TRBJ1-6
DNA: TGTGCCAGCAGCTTAGATGTCCGGCGGCGGGGATCACCCCTCCACTTT
CDR3: CASSLDVRRRGSPLHF

length: 17
V: TRBV29-1
size: .
D: TRBD2
J: TRBJ2-3
DNA: TGCAGCGTTGTGGGTAGCGGGGGGTTTCTTAGCACAGATACGCAGTATTTT
CDR3: CSVVGSGGFLSTDTQYF